Following are 21 T cell receptor beta chains from one sample sequenced in a study of radiation and T cells in renal cell carcinoma. This table comes from immunoSEQ multiplex PCR, and its TCRdb copy is limited to in-frame clones, with some not included. This sample has 150,000 to 200,000 clones; roughly nine tenths occur once, and the top ten carry approximately 10%. Stated time point: blood 4 weeks post-SBRT, at nephrectomy. The treatment here: 15 Gy SBRT to primary tumor, nephrectomy 4 weeks later. The sample was blood, taken from a patient whose treatment included radiotherapy and nephrectomy. These receptors all stem from a woman between 50 and 59 years old with renal cell carcinoma.

The J gene is TRBJ1-2, the V gene TRBV4-3; tentatively, D is TRBD1 (5 bases). The CDR3 runs 16 residues. Between the trimmed V and J ends, which lost 1 base and 3 bases, there was a span of 15 bases. From germline, CDR1 is LGHNA and CDR2 YSLEER. For the CDR3, the DNA is TGCGCCAGCAGCCAAGGGGGGGGTCGTATTGACTATGGCTACACCTTC. Protein: CASSQGGGRIDYGYTF.

This chain links TRBV7-6 with TRBJ1-3; D gene uncertain. V was clipped by 1 base and J by 2 bases, with 9 bases between them. This CDR3 is built from 15 residues. Germline CDR1 reads SGHVS; CDR2 reads FNYEAQ. The CDR3 DNA follows: TGTGCCAGCAGCTTAGGGGGAACAACTGGAAACACCATATATTTT. This gives the protein CASSLGGTTGNTIYF.

J is TRBJ2-1 and V is TRBV25-1; 10 bases align to TRBD2. V shed 1 base and J 6 bases; nucleotides not matched to a gene: 12. The CDR3 totals 18 residues. From germline, CDR1 is MGHDK and CDR2 SYGVNS. CDR3 sequence reads: CASSEWEGAGGPGNEQFF. CDR3 nucleotide sequence: TGTGCCAGCAGTGAATGGGAGGGAGCGGGGGGGCCTGGCAATGAGCAGTTCTTC.

The chain recombines TRBV4-3 with TRBJ1-1; unclear D gene. The V end was cut by 1 base, the J end by 8 bases, with 14 bases between. CDR1 is LGHNA, CDR2 YSLEER, per germline. The CDR3 contains 14 residues. This CDR3 is CASSQGRRTTEAFF. The CDR3 nucleotides are TGCGCCAGCAGCCAAGGGAGGCGGACCACCGAAGCTTTCTTT.

The J gene is TRBJ2-5, the V gene TRBV5-1, with D possibly being TRBD1 or TRBD2 (5 bases each). V shed 1 base and J shed 3 bases, with 7 bases lying between them. This CDR3 spans 13 amino acids. The germline V gene encodes CDR1 SGHRS and CDR2 YFSETQ. This chain's CDR3 is CASSLLGEETQYF. DNA for the CDR3: TGCGCCAGCAGCTTGTTGGGGGAAGAGACCCAGTACTTC. The entire variable domain, with the rest obtained from reference TRBV5-1 and TRBJ2-5, is as follows: KAGVTQTPRYLIKTRGQQVTLSCSPISGHRSVSWYQQTPGQGLQFLFEYFSETQRNKGNFPGRFSGRQFSNSRSEMNVSTLELGDSALYLCASSLLGEETQYFGPGTRLLVL.

The gene calls are TRBV4-1 and TRBJ2-7; D unresolved. The germline V gene encodes CDR1 MGHRA and CDR2 YSYEKL. The CDR3 length is 13 residues. V was trimmed by 1 base and J by 4 bases, leaving 8 bases between them. The CDR3 sequence: CASSQGLSYEQYF. CDR3 sequence (DNA): TGCGCCAGCAGCCAAGGACTTTCGTACGAGCAGTACTTC.

The gene calls are TRBV18 and TRBJ1-5; TRBD1 matches 9 bases. This CDR3 region has 15 residues. V lost 6 bases to trimming and J lost 1 base; unmatched junction nucleotides: 4. From germline, CDR1 is KGHSH and CDR2 LQKENI. The DNA of the CDR3 is TGTGCCAGCTCGACAGGGGGACTGAGCAATCAGCCCCAGCATTTT. Amino acid sequence: CASSTGGLSNQPQHF.

CDR3 DNA sequence: TGTGCCAGCACCCTAGGTAGCTTAGCCGGGGAGCTGTTTTTT. It is translated as CASTLGSLAGELFF. The V gene is TRBV6-6, the J gene TRBJ2-2; D is unresolved. The germline V and J ends were trimmed by 7 bases and 6 bases, with 15 bases remaining between them. CDR1 and CDR2 from the germline V gene are MNHNY and SVGAGI (reference sequence). The length of the CDR3 is 14 residues.

CDR3 in DNA: TGTGCCAGCACCACCCAGGACAGGGCGGGGGATACGCAGTATTTT. It yields the protein CASTTQDRAGDTQYF. The chain links TRBV2 to TRBJ2-3; 8 positions agree with TRBD1. Germline loops: CDR1 SNHLY, CDR2 FYNNEI. The junction had 12 bases not matched to a gene; V was cut back by 7 bases and J by 6 bases. CDR3 size: 15 residues.

The rearrangement links TRBV19 to TRBJ1-1; 7 bases are a match to TRBD1. Germline V gene sequence: CDR1 LNHDA, CDR2 SQIVND (reference sequence). The CDR3 is 15 residues long. J lost 1 base, V lost 7 bases, and 9 bases had no gene match. The CDR3 DNA sequence: TGTGCCAGTACCAGTACAGGGGCGAGGAACACTGAAGCTTTCTTT. Protein sequence: CASTSTGARNTEAFF.

The rearrangement joins TRBV4-3 to TRBJ1-2, with TRBD1 matching over 8 bases. After removal of 0 bases from V and 7 bases from J, the junction contained 7 bases not matched to a gene. The germline V gene encodes CDR1 LGHNA and CDR2 YSLEER. The length of the CDR3 is 15 residues. The CDR3 here is CASSQEPRGLGGYTF. The CDR3 coding sequence is TGCGCCAGCAGCCAAGAACCCAGGGGGCTGGGTGGCTACACCTTC.

In the case of this clone: Other DNA sequences in this sample translate to the same CDR3. V is TRBV4-1 and J is TRBJ2-5, with D possibly being TRBD2 (6 bases). This CDR3 has 14 residues. Trimming removed 4 bases at V and 4 bases at J, with 13 bases between. The germline CDR1 and CDR2 sequences are MGHRA and YSYEKL. The DNA of the CDR3 is TGCGCCAGCAGCCCCGGAGGGCTGCGAGAGACCCAGTACTTC. Translated: CASSPGGLRETQYF.

The J gene is TRBJ1-5, the V gene TRBV7-2; possible D gene TRBD1, 5 bases. V dropped 1 base and J dropped 0 bases, with 13 bases sitting between them. The length of the CDR3 is 17 residues. Germline V CDR1 and CDR2: SGHTA, FQGNSA. The CDR3 DNA reads as TGTGCCAGCAGCTTAGGGGTACAGGCCCATAGCAATCAGCCCCAGCATTTT. Encoded protein: CASSLGVQAHSNQPQHF.

The V gene is TRBV19, the J gene TRBJ1-1; D uncertain. Germline CDR1 reads LNHDA; CDR2 reads SQIVND (reference sequence). The germline V and J ends were trimmed by 4 bases and 4 bases, with 10 bases remaining between them. The CDR3 covers 13 residues. The CDR3 loop is CASSTGAPTEAFF. In DNA form, the CDR3 reads TGTGCCAGTAGTACAGGAGCTCCCACTGAAGCTTTCTTT.

V usage is TRBV2 and J usage is TRBJ1-3; TRBD1 matches 7 bases. Germline V lookup: CDR1 SNHLY, CDR2 FYNNEI. CDR3 length: 15 amino acids. With V trimmed by 2 bases and J by 5 bases, 6 bases remained unmatched. The DNA of the CDR3 is TGTGCCAGCAGTGAAATCGGGACAGCACGAAACACCATATATTTT. Translated: CASSEIGTARNTIYF.

The V and J genes are TRBV19 and TRBJ2-5; D remains ambiguous. CDR1 and CDR2 (germline): LNHDA, SQIVND (reference sequence). The CDR3 is made up of 11 amino acids. The germline V and J ends were trimmed by 3 bases and 5 bases, with 4 bases remaining between them. The CDR3 loop is CASSMKETQYF. The CDR3 DNA follows: TGTGCCAGTAGTATGAAGGAGACCCAGTACTTC. Based on the CDR3 plus reference TRBV19 and TRBJ2-5, the full variable domain is DGGITQSPKYLFRKEGQNVTLSCEQNLNHDAMYWYRQDPGQGLRLIYYSQIVNDFQKGDIAEGYSVSREKKESFPLTVTSAQKNPTAFYLCASSMKETQYFGPGTRLLVL.

The chain couples TRBV19 to TRBJ2-7; the D call may be TRBD1 or TRBD2 (5 bases each). The CDR3 sequence is 13 residues long. Trimming cost V 2 bases and J 5 bases, with 10 bases left between them. Germline values: CDR1 LNHDA, CDR2 SQIVND (reference sequence). As DNA, the CDR3 is TGTGCCAGTAGTATATCAGGGACCGACGAGCAGTACTTC. Its protein is CASSISGTDEQYF.

The chain is built from TRBV6-5 and TRBJ1-5; D possibly corresponds to TRBD1 (6 bases). Trimming shortened V by 6 bases and J by 4 bases, and 13 bases separated the two germline ends. CDR1 is MNHEY, CDR2 SVGAGI, per germline. There are 14 residues in the CDR3. The CDR3 protein is CASRKDRRNQPQHF. The CDR3, as DNA: TGTGCCAGCAGAAAAGACAGGAGAAATCAGCCCCAGCATTTT.

The V gene is TRBV19, the J gene TRBJ1-1; TRBD1 might be the D (6 bases). Trimming removed 3 bases at V and 4 bases at J, with 15 bases between. The germline V gene has CDR1 LNHDA and CDR2 SQIVND (reference sequence). The CDR3 spans 15 residues. CDR3: CASSMFPGAGTEAFF. The DNA for the CDR3 is TGTGCCAGTAGTATGTTTCCAGGGGCAGGCACTGAAGCTTTCTTT.

This clone has a handful of counts. The chain is built from TRBV10-3 and TRBJ1-5; D unresolved. The length of the CDR3 is 15 residues. V was pared by 3 bases and J by 0 bases, with 9 bases between. The germline CDR1 and CDR2 sequences are ENHRY and SYGVKD. CDR3 in DNA: TGTGCCATCAGTGACCGGGCAAGTAGCAATCAGCCCCAGCATTTT. This translates into CAISDRASSNQPQHF.

The chain joins TRBV29-1 to TRBJ1-2; TRBD1 matches at 11 bases. CDR1 and CDR2 (germline): SQVTM, ANQGSEA. The CDR3 loop spans 16 amino acids. The V gene end was trimmed by 4 bases and the J gene end by 3 bases; junction bases not matched to a gene: 10. The CDR3 region has the DNA TGCAGCGTTGGCGAAAGGACAGGGGGCATTGACTATGGCTACACCTTC. Its translation is CSVGERTGGIDYGYTF.